The T cell receptor (beta chain) under discussion was sequenced for a study of T cell responses to AZD1222 COVID-19 vaccine. The study's findings and limits: Donors, mostly white British, included more females; clonal diversity was possibly underestimated. The study found vaccine-associated CD4 TCRs spanning spike, dominant at 160-218 and 743-854. Repertoires were obtained solely post-peak T cell response.

The germline CDR1 and CDR2 sequences are SGHTA and FQGNSA. Trimming took off 3 bases at V and 0 bases at J, with 18 bases between the two ends. The CDR3 runs 18 residues. Only in-frame clones appear in the TCRdb table, and some are missing; sequencing was by immunoSEQ multiplex PCR. The repertoire has roughly 80,000 clones, roughly 90% of them found once; the top ten carry about 5.5%. Points on this clone: Its antigen remains unidentified.

The receptor comes from an adult in good health. The sample in question was peripheral blood, obtained on day 0 of MenACWY control vaccination. The V gene is TRBV7-2, the J gene TRBJ1-5; perhaps TRBD1 as D (6 bases). The CDR3 reads CASSFPVLGARSNQPQHF. CDR3 sequence (DNA): TGTGCCAGCAGCTTCCCAGTCTTGGGGGCTCGTAGCAATCAGCCCCAGCATTTT.